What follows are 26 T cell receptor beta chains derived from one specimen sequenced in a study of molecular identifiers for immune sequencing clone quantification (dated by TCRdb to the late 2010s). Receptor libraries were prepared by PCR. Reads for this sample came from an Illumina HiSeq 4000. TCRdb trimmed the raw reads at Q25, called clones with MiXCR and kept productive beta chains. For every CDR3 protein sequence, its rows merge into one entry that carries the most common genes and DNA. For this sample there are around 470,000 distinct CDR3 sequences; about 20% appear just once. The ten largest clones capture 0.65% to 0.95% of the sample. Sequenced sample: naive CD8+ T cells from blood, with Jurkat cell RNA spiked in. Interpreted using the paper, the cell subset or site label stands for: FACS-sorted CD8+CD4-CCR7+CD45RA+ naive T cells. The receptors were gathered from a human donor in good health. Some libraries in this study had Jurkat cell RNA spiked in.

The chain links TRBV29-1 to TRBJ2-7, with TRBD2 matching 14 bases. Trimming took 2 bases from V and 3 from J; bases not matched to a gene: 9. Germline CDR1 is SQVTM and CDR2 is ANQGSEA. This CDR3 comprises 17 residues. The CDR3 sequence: CSVEMRGGTSGSYEQYF. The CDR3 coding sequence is TGCAGCGTTGAAATGCGGGGGGGGACTAGCGGGAGCTACGAGCAGTACTTC.

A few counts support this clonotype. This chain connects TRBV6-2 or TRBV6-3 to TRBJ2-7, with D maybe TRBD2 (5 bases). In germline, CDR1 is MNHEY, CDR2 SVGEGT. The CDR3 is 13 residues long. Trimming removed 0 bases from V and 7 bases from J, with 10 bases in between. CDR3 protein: CASSYSGVQEQYF. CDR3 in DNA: TGTGCCAGCAGTTACTCGGGAGTTCAGGAGCAGTACTTC.

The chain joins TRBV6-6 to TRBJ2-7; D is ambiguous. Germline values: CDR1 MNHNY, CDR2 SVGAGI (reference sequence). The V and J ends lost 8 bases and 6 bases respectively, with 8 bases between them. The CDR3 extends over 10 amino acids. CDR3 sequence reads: CASFAGEQYF. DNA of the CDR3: TGTGCCAGCTTCGCAGGCGAGCAGTACTTC.

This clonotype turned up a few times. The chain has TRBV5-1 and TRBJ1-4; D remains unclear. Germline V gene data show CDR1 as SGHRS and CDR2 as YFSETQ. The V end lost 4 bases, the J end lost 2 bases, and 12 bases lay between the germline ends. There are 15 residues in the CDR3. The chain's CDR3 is CASSPGPPTNEKLFF. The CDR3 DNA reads TGCGCCAGCAGCCCCGGCCCACCCACTAATGAAAAACTGTTTTTT.

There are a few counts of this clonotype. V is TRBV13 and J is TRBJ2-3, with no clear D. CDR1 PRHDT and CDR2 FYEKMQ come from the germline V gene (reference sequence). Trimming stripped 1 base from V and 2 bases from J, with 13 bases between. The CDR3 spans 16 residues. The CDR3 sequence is CASSLDSTHPTDTQYF. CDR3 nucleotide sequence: TGTGCCAGCAGCTTAGACTCTACTCACCCCACAGATACGCAGTATTTT. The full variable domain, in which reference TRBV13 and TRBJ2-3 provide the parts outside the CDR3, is AAGVIQSPRHLIKEKRETATLKCYPIPRHDTVYWYQQGPGQDPQFLISFYEKMQSDKGSIPDRFSAQQFSDYHSELNMSSLELGDSALYFCASSLDSTHPTDTQYFGPGTRLTVL.

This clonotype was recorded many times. The CDR3 is CASSTHEKLFF. The DNA for the CDR3 is TGTGCCAGTAGTACACATGAAAAACTGTTTTTT. V gene TRBV19 combines with J gene TRBJ1-4; D is unresolved. V shed 4 bases and J shed 6 bases, with 3 bases lying between them. Germline CDR1 and CDR2: LNHDA and SQIVND (reference sequence). The CDR3 is made up of 11 amino acids.

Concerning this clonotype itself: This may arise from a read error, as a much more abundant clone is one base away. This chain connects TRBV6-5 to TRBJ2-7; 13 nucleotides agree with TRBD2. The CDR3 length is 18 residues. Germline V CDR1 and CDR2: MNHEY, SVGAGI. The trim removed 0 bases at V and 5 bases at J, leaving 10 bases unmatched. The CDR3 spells CASSYSNHPGTSGNEQYF. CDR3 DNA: TGTGCCAGCAGTTACTCCAACCACCCAGGGACTAGCGGGAACGAGCAGTACTTC.

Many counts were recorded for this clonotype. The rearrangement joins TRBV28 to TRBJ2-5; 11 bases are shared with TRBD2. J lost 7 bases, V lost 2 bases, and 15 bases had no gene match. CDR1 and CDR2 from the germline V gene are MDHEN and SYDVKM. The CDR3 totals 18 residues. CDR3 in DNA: TGTGCCAGCAGTTTAGCCGCTAGCGGGAGGAGCCCTACTGGGACCCAGTACTTC. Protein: CASSLAASGRSPTGTQYF.

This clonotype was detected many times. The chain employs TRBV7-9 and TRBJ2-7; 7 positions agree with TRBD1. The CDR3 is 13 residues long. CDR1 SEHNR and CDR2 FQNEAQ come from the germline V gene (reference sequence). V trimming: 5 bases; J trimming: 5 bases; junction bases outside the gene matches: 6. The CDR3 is CASSPGTVDEQYF. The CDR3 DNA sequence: TGTGCCAGCAGCCCCGGGACAGTAGACGAGCAGTACTTC.

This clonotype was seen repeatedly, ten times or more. The CDR3 DNA follows: TGCGCCAGCAGCTTGGACAGGGACGACACTGAAGCTTTCTTT. This codes for CASSLDRDDTEAFF. V and J are TRBV5-1 and TRBJ1-1; perhaps TRBD1 as D (6 bases). V dropped 0 bases and J dropped 3 bases, with 9 bases sitting between them. CDR3 length: 14 amino acids. CDR1 is SGHRS and CDR2 is YFSETQ in the germline V gene.

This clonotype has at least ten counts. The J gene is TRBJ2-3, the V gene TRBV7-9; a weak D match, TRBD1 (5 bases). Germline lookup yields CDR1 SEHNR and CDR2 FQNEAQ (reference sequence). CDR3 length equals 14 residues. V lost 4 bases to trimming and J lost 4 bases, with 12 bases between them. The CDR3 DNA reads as TGTGCCAGCAGCTGGCAGGGTATCGCAGATACGCAGTATTTT. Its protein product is CASSWQGIADTQYF.

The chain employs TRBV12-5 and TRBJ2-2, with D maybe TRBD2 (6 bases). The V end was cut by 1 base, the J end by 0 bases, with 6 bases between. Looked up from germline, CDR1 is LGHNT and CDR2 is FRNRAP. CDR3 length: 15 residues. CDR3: CASGLGTTNTGELFF. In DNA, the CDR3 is TGTGCTAGTGGTTTGGGGACTACGAACACCGGGGAGCTGTTTTTT.

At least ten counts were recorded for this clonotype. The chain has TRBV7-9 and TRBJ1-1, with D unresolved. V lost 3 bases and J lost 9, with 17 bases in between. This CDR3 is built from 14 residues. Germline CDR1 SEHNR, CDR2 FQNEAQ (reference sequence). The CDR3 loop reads CASSFDAALVQAFF. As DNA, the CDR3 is TGTGCCAGCAGCTTTGACGCGGCGCTGGTTCAAGCTTTCTTT. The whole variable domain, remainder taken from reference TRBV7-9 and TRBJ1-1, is DTGVSQNPRHKITKRGQNVTFRCDPISEHNRLYWYRQTLGQGPEFLTYFQNEAQLEKSRLLSDRFSAERPKGSFSTLEIQRTEQGDSAMYLCASSFDAALVQAFFGQGTRLTVV.

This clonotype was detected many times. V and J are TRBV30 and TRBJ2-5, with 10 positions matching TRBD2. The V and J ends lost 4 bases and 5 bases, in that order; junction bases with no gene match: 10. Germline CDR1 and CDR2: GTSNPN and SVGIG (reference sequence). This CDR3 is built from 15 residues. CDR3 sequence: CAWNQLAGSPETQYF. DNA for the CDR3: TGTGCCTGGAACCAACTAGCGGGGTCCCCCGAGACCCAGTACTTC.

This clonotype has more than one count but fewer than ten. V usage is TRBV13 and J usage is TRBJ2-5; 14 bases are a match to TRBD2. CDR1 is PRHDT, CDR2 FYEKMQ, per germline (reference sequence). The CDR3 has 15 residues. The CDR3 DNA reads TGTGCAGTAGGCGGGGGACTAGCGGGAGAAGAGACCCAGTACTTC. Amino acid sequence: CAVGGGLAGEETQYF.

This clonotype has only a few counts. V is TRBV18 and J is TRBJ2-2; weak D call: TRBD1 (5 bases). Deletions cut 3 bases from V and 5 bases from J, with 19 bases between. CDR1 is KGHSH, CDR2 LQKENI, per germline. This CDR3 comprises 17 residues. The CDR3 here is CASSPKSPGHTTGELFF. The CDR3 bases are TGTGCCAGCTCACCCAAGAGCCCAGGACACACAACCGGGGAGCTGTTTTTT.

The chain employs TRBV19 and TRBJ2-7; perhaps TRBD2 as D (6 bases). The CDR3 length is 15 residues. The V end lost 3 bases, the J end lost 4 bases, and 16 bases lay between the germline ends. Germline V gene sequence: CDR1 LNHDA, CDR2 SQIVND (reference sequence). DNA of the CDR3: TGTGCCAGTAGTATTAGTCCAGCGGAGGGGTACGAGCAGTACTTC. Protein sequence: CASSISPAEGYEQYF.

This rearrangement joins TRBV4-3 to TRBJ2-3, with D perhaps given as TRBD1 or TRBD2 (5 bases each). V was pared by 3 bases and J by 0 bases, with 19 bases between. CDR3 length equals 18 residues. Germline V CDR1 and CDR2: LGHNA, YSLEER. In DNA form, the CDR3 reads TGCGCCAGCAGCCAGGGGACCGAGGTTCGGTCCAGCACAGATACGCAGTATTTT. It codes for CASSQGTEVRSSTDTQYF.

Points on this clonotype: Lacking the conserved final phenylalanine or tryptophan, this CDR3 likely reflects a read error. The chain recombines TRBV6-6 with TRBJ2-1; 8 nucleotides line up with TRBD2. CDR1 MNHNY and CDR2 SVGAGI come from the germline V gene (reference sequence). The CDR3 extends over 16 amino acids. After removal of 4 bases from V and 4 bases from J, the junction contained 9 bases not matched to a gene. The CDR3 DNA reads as TGTGCCAGCAGTTTAACACCAGCGGGAGATTACAATGAGCAGTTCCTC. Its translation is CASSLTPAGDYNEQFL.

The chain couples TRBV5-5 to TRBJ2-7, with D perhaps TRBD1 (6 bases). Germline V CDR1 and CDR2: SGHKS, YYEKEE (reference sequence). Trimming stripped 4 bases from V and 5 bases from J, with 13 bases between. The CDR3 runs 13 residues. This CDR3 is CASSPLQGHEQYF. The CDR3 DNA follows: TGTGCCAGCAGCCCCTTACAGGGCCACGAGCAGTACTTC.

The CDR3 bases are TGTGCCAGCAGCTTAGGCGGGGGGCACGTCTACGAGCAGTACTTC. It specifies CASSLGGGHVYEQYF. V gene TRBV7-9 combines with J gene TRBJ2-7; 8 bases line up with TRBD2. This CDR3 region has 15 residues. V lost 1 base and J lost 3; bases outside the gene matches: 5. The germline gives CDR1 SEHNR, CDR2 FQNEAQ (reference sequence). The full variable domain, completed using reference TRBV7-9 and TRBJ2-7, is DTGVSQNPRHKITKRGQNVTFRCDPISEHNRLYWYRQTLGQGPEFLTYFQNEAQLEKSRLLSDRFSAERPKGSFSTLEIQRTEQGDSAMYLCASSLGGGHVYEQYFGPGTRLTVT.

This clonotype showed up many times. CDR3 region: CASSIDETQYF. The CDR3 DNA is TGTGCCAGCAGTATTGATGAGACCCAGTACTTC. This sequence joins TRBV6-2 or TRBV6-3 and TRBJ2-5; D is uncertain. This CDR3 region has 11 residues. The V gene's germline CDR1 is MNHEY and CDR2 SVGEGT. V lost 5 bases and J 5 bases, leaving 6 bases between the germline ends.

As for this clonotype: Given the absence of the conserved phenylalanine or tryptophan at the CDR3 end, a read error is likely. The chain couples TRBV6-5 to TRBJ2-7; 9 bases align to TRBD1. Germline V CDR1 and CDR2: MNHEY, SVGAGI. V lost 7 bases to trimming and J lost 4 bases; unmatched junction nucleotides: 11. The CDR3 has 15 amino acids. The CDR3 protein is CASTPSGTGRYEQYL. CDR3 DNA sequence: TGTGCCAGCACCCCCTCCGGGACAGGGAGGTACGAGCAGTACCTC.

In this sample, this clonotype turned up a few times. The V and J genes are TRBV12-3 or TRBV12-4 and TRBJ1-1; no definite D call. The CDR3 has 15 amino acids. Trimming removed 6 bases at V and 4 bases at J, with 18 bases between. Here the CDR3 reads CASSSTVVWGTEAFF. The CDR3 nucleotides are TGTGCCAGCAGCTCGACGGTGGTGTGGGGCACTGAAGCTTTCTTT.

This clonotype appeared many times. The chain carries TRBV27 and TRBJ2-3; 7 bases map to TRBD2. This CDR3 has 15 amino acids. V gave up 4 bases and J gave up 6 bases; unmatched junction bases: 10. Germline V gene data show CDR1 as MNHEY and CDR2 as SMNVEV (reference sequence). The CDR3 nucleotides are TGTGCCAGCAGTTCATCCGGGACTATGGCTGATACGCAGTATTTT. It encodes CASSSSGTMADTQYF.

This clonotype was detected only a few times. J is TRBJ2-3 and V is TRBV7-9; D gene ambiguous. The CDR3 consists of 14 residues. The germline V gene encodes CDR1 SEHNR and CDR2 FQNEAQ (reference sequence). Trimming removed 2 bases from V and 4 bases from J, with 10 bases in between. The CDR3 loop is CASSLWSQPDTQYF. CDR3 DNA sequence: TGTGCCAGCAGCTTATGGTCGCAGCCAGATACGCAGTATTTT.